This T cell receptor (beta chain) came from a study of T cell responses to AZD1222 COVID-19 vaccine. The CDR3 is 14 amino acids. Germline CDR1 SQVTM, CDR2 ANQGSEA. Trimming at V came to 6 bases and at J to 6 bases, leaving 10 bases not matched to a gene. The assay was immunoSEQ multiplex PCR, and TCRdb's table has in-frame clones only and misses some. The top ten hold less than 7.5% of the sample, which has around 110,000 clones, about nine tenths seen once. Combined were second doses at about 4 or about 12 weeks. The sample in question was peripheral blood, obtained 28 days after the second AZD1222 dose. The TCR comes from an adult who received the AZD1222 COVID-19 vaccine. This sequence joins TRBV29-1 and TRBJ1-2; TRBD1 aligns across 10 bases. This chain's CDR3 is CSVRPLTGGHGYTF. The CDR3 DNA is TGCAGCGTCCGGCCATTGACAGGGGGCCATGGCTACACCTTC.